Listed here is a single TCR beta chain. Its target is not known. Trimming took 5 bases from V and 5 from J; bases not matched to a gene: 3. CDR1 LNHDA and CDR2 SQIVND come from the germline V gene (reference sequence). The CDR3 consists of 14 residues. Use of 60 Vbeta and 13 Jbeta primers characterized the PCR. This table comes from immunoSEQ multiplex PCR, and its TCRdb copy is limited to in-frame clones, with some not included. The data contain approximately 150,000 clones, around 80% of them singletons. The entry originates in a study of cytomegalovirus exposure and HLA in healthy donors. Whole-study results and caveats: As a later analysis revealed, the rate of TCR association differed by HLA locus, with DRB1 most and HLA-C fewest. Confirmation was obtained in vitro that three CMV-associated chains are specific for CMV antigens. Several top significant clusters appeared, in a later analysis, to be linked to common viral pathogens.

The origin of this receptor is a man in his forties or fifties in good health and CMV-seronegative. The sample was PBMCs. The V call is TRBV19, the J call TRBJ2-4, with 10 bases aligning to TRBD2. The CDR3 is CASSAGLAENIQYF. The DNA of the CDR3 is TGTGCCAGTAGTGCAGGACTAGCGGAAAACATTCAGTACTTC.